This T cell receptor (beta chain) was retrieved from a study of T cells in Graves' hyperthyroidism and ophthalmopathy. Study results and limitations: Before onset, ophthalmopathy was predicted by the model a median roughly 6.8 months earlier. Separation of ophthalmopathy from stable hyperthyroidism was achieved by a 13 V-J model.

This clonotype was recorded many times. Its antigen is not known. Using RNA transcripts as the source, TCR beta CDR3 regions were amplified. First-round RT-PCR with HTBI primers amplified the TCR CDR3 region. TCRdb re-analysed the multiplex PCR reads in MiXCR, keeping a single row per CDR3 protein. The sample holds some 600,000 distinct CDR3 sequences, around 14% seen once. V was trimmed by 1 base and J by 0 bases, leaving 10 bases between them. Germline lookup yields CDR1 SGHRS and CDR2 YFSETQ. The CDR3 spans 15 residues. It was uncontrolled infection, other autoimmune disease, pregnancy or lactation that excluded patients.

The chain couples TRBV5-1 to TRBJ1-1; a possible D gene is TRBD1 (5 bases). Input material: blood. This TCR was recovered from a woman in her 30s with Graves' hyperthyroidism that later progressed to Graves' ophthalmopathy. CDR3 sequence: CASSLYAGMNTEAFF. In DNA, the CDR3 is TGCGCCAGCAGCTTGTATGCAGGGATGAACACTGAAGCTTTCTTT.